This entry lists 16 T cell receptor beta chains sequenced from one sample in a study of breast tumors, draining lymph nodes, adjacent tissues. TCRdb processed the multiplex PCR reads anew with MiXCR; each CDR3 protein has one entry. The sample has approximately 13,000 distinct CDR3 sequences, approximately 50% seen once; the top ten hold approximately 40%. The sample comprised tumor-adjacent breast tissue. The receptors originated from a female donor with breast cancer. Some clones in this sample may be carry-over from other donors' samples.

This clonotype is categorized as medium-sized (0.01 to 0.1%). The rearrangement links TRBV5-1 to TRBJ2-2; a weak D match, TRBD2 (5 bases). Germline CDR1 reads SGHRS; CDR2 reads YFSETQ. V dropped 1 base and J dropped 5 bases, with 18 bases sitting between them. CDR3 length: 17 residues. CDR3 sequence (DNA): TGCGCCAGCAGCTTGTCTGGCGGGCCAGGATCGACCGGGGAGCTGTTTTTT. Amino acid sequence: CASSLSGGPGSTGELFF.

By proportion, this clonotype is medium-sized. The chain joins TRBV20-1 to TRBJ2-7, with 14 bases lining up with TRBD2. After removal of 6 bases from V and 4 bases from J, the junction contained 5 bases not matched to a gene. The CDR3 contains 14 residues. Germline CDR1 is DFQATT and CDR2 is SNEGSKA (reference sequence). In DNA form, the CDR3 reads TGCAGTGCAGGGACTAGCGGGAGAAAGTACGAGCAGTACTTC. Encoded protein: CSAGTSGRKYEQYF.

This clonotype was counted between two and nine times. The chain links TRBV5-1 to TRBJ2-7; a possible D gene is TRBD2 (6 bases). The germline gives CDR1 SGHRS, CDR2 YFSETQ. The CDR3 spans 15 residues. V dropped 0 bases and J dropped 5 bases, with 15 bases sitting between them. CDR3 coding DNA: TGCGCCAGCAGCTTGGTGGGCGGGATAGACGACGAGCAGTACTTC. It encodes CASSLVGGIDDEQYF.

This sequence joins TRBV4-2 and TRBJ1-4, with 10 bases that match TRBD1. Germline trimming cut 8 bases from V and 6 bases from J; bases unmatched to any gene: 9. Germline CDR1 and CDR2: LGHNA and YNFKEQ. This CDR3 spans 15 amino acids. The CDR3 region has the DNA TGTGCCAGCGCCCCTGGGGGGACAGGGGATGAAAAACTGTTTTTT. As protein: CASAPGGTGDEKLFF.

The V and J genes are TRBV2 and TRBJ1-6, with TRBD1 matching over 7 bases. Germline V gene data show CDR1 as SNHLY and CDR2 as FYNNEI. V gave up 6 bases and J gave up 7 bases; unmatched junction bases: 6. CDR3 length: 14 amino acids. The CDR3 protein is CASSPTGWNSPLHF. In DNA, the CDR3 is TGTGCCAGCAGCCCGACAGGGTGGAATTCACCCCTCCACTTT.

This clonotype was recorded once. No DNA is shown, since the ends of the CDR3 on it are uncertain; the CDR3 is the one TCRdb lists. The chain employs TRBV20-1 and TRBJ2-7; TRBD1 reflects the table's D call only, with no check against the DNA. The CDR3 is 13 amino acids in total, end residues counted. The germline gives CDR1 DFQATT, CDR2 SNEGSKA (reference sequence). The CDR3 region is CVLLCQGGPEQYF.

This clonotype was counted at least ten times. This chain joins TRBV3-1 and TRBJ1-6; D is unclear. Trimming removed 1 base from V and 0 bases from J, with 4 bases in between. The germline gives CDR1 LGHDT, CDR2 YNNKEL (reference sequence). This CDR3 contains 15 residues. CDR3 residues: CASSQGPSYNSPLHF. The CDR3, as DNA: TGTGCCAGCAGCCAAGGCCCCTCCTATAATTCACCCCTCCACTTT.

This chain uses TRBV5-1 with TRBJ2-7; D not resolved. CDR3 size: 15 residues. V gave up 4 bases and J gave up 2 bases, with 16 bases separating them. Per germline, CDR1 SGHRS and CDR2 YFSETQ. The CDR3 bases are TGCGCCAGCAGCCCCGCCCTGGTGGGAACCTACGAGCAGTACTTC. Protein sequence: CASSPALVGTYEQYF.

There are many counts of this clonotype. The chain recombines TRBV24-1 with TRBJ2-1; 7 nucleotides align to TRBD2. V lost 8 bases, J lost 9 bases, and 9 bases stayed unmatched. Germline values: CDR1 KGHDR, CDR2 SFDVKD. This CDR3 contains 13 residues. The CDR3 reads CATTDGGKAEQFF. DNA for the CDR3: TGTGCCACCACGGACGGGGGGAAGGCTGAGCAGTTCTTC.

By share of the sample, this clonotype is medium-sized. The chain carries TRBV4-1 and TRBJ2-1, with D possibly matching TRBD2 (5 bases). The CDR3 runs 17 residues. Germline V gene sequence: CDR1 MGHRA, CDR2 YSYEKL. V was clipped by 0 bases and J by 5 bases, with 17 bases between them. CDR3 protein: CASSQDYMTMGNNEQFF. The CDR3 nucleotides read TGCGCCAGCAGCCAAGATTACATGACTATGGGAAACAATGAGCAGTTCTTC.

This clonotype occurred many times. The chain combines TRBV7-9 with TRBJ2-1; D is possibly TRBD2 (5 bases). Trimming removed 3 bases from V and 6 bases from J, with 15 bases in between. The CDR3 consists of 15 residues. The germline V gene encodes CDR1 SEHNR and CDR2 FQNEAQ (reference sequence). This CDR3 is CASSFRRSGVNEQFF. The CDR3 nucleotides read TGTGCCAGCAGCTTCAGGCGGTCCGGGGTCAATGAGCAGTTCTTC.

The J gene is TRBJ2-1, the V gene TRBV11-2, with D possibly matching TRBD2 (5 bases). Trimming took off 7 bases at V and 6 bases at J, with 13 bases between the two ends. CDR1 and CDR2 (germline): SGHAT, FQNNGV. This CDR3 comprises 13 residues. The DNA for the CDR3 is TGTGCCAGCATTTCCCAGGAGGTCAATGAGCAGTTCTTC. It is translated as CASISQEVNEQFF.

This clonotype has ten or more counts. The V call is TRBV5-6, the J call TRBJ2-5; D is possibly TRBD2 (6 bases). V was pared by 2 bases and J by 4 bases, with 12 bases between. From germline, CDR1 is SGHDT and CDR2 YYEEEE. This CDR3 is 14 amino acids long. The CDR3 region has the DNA TGTGCCAGCAGCTTCGGACGCGGGATAGAGACCCAGTACTTC. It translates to CASSFGRGIETQYF.

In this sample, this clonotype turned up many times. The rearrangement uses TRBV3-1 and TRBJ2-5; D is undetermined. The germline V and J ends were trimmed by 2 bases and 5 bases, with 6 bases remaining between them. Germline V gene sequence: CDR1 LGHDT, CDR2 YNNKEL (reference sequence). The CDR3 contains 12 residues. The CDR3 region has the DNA TGTGCCAGCAGCCAACCCTCGGAGACCCAGTACTTC. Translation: CASSQPSETQYF.

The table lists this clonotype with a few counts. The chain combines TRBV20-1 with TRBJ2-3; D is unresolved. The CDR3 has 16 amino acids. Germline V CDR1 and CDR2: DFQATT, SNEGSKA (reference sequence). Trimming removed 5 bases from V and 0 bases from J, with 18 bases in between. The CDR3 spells CSAPPDGRLSTDTQYF. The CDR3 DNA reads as TGCAGTGCTCCTCCGGACGGCAGGCTTAGCACAGATACGCAGTATTTT.

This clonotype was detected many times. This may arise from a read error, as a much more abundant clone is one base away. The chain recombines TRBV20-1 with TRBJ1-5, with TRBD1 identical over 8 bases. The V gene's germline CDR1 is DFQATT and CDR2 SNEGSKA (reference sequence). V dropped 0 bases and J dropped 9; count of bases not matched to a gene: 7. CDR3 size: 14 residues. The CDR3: CSARDSGGQPPQHF. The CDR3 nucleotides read TGCAGTGCTAGAGATTCAGGGGGCCAACCGCCCCAGCATTTT.